This entry lists 4 T cell receptor beta chains sequenced from one sample in a study of human T cells and chemical hapten exposure. One entry per CDR3 protein results from TCRdb running MiXCR on the RACE reads. The sample contains 130,000 or so distinct CDR3 sequences, approximately 9.1% of which appear only once. Time point meaning: healthy volunteer bleed at 2 weeks. The authors' total RNA extraction used unfractionated whole blood. The sequenced sample consisted of whole blood. These receptors were taken from a male donor in good health. Some clones in this sample may be carry-over from other donors' samples.

The sample holds one count of this clonotype. The chain links TRBV12-3 or TRBV12-4 to TRBJ1-1, with D perhaps TRBD1 (6 bases). The germline V and J ends were trimmed by 7 bases and 0 bases, with 15 bases remaining between them. The CDR3 loop spans 15 amino acids. CDR3 nucleotides: TGTGCCAGCACCCTAGGAGGGGGGATGAACACTGAAGCTTTCTTT. It encodes CASTLGGGMNTEAFF.

The chain uses TRBV18 and TRBJ1-6; D remains ambiguous. The V end lost 0 bases, the J end lost 7 bases, and 13 bases lay between the germline ends. There are 16 residues in the CDR3. Germline CDR1 is KGHSH and CDR2 is LQKENI. In DNA form, the CDR3 reads TGTGCCAGCTCACCACCAACGGCGGGTCGGAATTCACCCCTCCACTTT. Protein sequence: CASSPPTAGRNSPLHF.

Comment on this clonotype: The junction shows a germline mismatch at one end, possibly a read error. The CDR3 DNA follows: TGCGCCTGCAGCCAAGGCGAGGGACCCCCCTACGAGCAGTACTTC. Translated, it gives CACSQGEGPPYEQYF. The V and J genes are TRBV4-1 and TRBJ2-7; D could derive from TRBD1 or TRBD2 (5 bases each). The germline CDR1 and CDR2 sequences are MGHRA and YSYEKL. This CDR3 comprises 15 residues.

The chain joins TRBV7-9 to TRBJ1-2; TRBD1 agrees at 7 bases. V lost 5 bases, J lost 2 bases, and 8 bases stayed unmatched. The CDR3 spans 15 residues. From germline, CDR1 is SEHNR and CDR2 FQNEAQ (reference sequence). This CDR3 reads CASSTSGTENYGYTF. The CDR3 DNA is TGTGCCAGCAGCACGTCCGGGACAGAGAACTATGGCTACACCTTC.